These T cell receptor beta chains were read from a single sample in a study of tumor-infiltrating lymphocytes in primary liver carcinoma. From the multiplex PCR reads, TCRdb called clonotypes with MiXCR, one entry per CDR3 protein. The sample lists around 120,000 distinct CDR3 sequences, about 59% occurring once. Input material: liver tumor tissue from sampling region 1. The source is an older woman with primary liver carcinoma and hepatitis B virus infection. Both conserved end residues are part of each CDR3. Fields, in order: J gene, V gene, clone size, CDR3 protein. Clone sizes are given selectively: once, few, many, or a class where the clone is expanded.

J: TRBJ2-3
V: TRBV4-1
size: few
CDR3: CASSQVGLDRDTQYF

J: TRBJ2-1
V: TRBV4-1
size: many
CDR3: CASSQLMVQREGLNNEQFF

J: TRBJ2-1
V: TRBV6-1
size: many
CDR3: CASSEQQGVSEQFF

J: TRBJ2-7
V: TRBV10-3
size: .
CDR3: CAVSANPHEQYF

J: TRBJ2-2
V: TRBV11-2
size: .
CDR3: CASSLDASLAGELFF

J: TRBJ2-1
V: TRBV6-5
size: few
CDR3: CASSRGLAGVLSFEQFF

J: TRBJ2-1
V: TRBV11-2
size: many
CDR3: CASSPFNEQFF

J: TRBJ1-2
V: TRBV29-1
size: many
CDR3: CSVVTGTGYGYTF

J: TRBJ1-2
V: TRBV7-8
size: .
CDR3: CASSLGVEGEWDYTF

J: TRBJ2-7
V: TRBV5-5
size: .
CDR3: CTSSSEEKYPYEQYF

J: TRBJ2-2
V: TRBV5-1
size: few
CDR3: CASSSRTSETGELFF

J: TRBJ2-7
V: TRBV10-2
size: many
CDR3: CASSVKAGGFEQYF

J: TRBJ2-7
V: TRBV6-1
size: many
CDR3: CASSEARLAGVILDEQYF

J: TRBJ2-5
V: TRBV6-1
size: many
CDR3: CASSERRTSGTTVILF

J: TRBJ1-2
V: TRBV19
size: .
CDR3: CASTSGTVNNYGYTF

J: TRBJ1-2
V: TRBV19
size: few
CDR3: CASRGMQFRDYGYTF

J: TRBJ1-3
V: TRBV5-1
size: .
CDR3: CASSLGQGSGNTTYF

J: TRBJ2-1
V: TRBV10-3
size: .
CDR3: CAISSTSGTYNERFF

J: TRBJ2-5
V: TRBV11-2
size: .
CDR3: CASRIGVTQETQYF

J: TRBJ2-1
V: TRBV28
size: .
CDR3: CASSPPGLAGGSLYNEQFF

J: TRBJ1-1
V: TRBV11-2
size: .
CDR3: CASGLEGDTEAFF

J: TRBJ2-2
V: TRBV7-9
size: .
CDR3: CASSLVVRTGTGELFF

J: TRBJ2-1
V: TRBV29-1
size: .
CDR3: CSVEFCSGHKFF

J: TRBJ2-2
V: TRBV19
size: .
CDR3: CASSKTGTNTGELFF